Listed below are T cell receptor beta chains from one sample, sequenced in a study of identical twins' blood T cells. One entry per CDR3 protein results from TCRdb running MiXCR on the 5' RACE reads. Of 350,000 to 400,000 distinct CDR3 sequences in the sample, more than 25% were seen once. The sample taken for sequencing was PBMCs. These receptors were taken from a woman aged 18 to 55 in good health. Both conserved end residues are part of each CDR3. Fields, in order: clone size, D gene, J gene, V gene, CDR3 length, CDR3 protein, CDR3 DNA. The D gene is left open where the match is weak. Clone sizes are given selectively: once, few, many, or a class where the clone is expanded.

>-|-|TRBJ2-3|TRBV20-1|13
CSARDPRTDTQYF
TGCAGTGCTAGAGATCCCCGAACAGATACGCAGTATTTT
>-|TRBD2|TRBJ2-1|TRBV5-1|15
CASSKGLAGVGEQFF
TGCGCCAGCAGCAAGGGACTAGCGGGAGTGGGTGAGCAGTTCTTC
>-|-|TRBJ2-3|TRBV6-2/TRBV6-3|15
CASSYFPRASDTQYF
TGTGCCAGCAGTTACTTCCCTCGAGCATCGGATACGCAGTATTTT
>many|-|TRBJ1-1|TRBV20-1|13
CSARDTWNTEAFF
TGCAGTGCTAGAGATACGTGGAACACTGAAGCTTTCTTT
>-|TRBD2|TRBJ2-1|TRBV9|15
CASSVSGRFYNEQFF
TGTGCCAGCAGCGTAAGCGGGAGGTTTTACAATGAGCAGTTCTTC
>-|TRBD1|TRBJ1-2|TRBV19|16
CASSTRQGRTNYGYTF
TGTGCCAGTAGTACAAGACAGGGAAGGACTAACTATGGCTACACCTTC
>-|-|TRBJ2-1|TRBV11-2|11
CASSSGNFRFF
TGTGCCAGCAGCTCCGGAAATTTTAGGTTCTTC
>many|TRBD1|TRBJ1-1|TRBV10-3|15
CAISKSQGVNTEAFF
TGTGCCATCAGCAAATCACAGGGGGTGAACACTGAAGCTTTCTTT
>-|-|TRBJ2-1|TRBV14|13
CASSQDRRNEQFF
TGTGCCAGCAGCCAAGATAGACGGAATGAGCAGTTCTTC
>-|-|TRBJ2-1|TRBV5-1|16
CATSPRLSGSYNEQFF
TGCGCCACCTCCCCTCGCCTCAGCGGATCCTACAATGAGCAGTTCTTC
>few|-|TRBJ2-3|TRBV11-2|17
CASSLPQPREFTDTQYF
TGTGCCAGCAGCTTACCCCAACCTAGGGAATTCACAGATACGCAGTATTTT
>-|TRBD1|TRBJ2-1|TRBV5-6|14
CASSFHRGLNEQFF
TGTGCCAGCAGCTTCCACAGGGGGCTTAATGAGCAGTTCTTC
>-|-|TRBJ1-5|TRBV5-6|16
CASSIGSGYSNQPQHF
TGTGCCAGCAGCATTGGAAGCGGATATAGCAATCAGCCCCAGCATTTT
>-|-|TRBJ1-4|TRBV29-1|12
CSVAGNDEKLFF
TGCAGCGTTGCGGGGAATGATGAAAAACTGTTTTTT
>few|-|TRBJ1-1|TRBV28|14
CASSLSFLGGEAFF
TGTGCCAGCAGTTTATCATTTCTGGGCGGGGAGGCTTTCTTT
>few|TRBD1|TRBJ2-3|TRBV12-5|17
CASGAPRGRSSTDTQYF
TGTGCTAGTGGTGCTCCTAGGGGGCGGAGTAGCACAGATACGCAGTATTTT
>-|-|TRBJ1-4|TRBV7-9|12
CTSSLGFEKLFF
TGTACCAGCAGCCTTGGGTTCGAAAAACTGTTTTTT
>few|-|TRBJ1-1|TRBV9|15
CASSVSPKPDTEAFF
TGTGCCAGCAGCGTAAGCCCAAAACCCGACACTGAAGCTTTCTTT
>-|-|TRBJ2-7|TRBV28|14
CASSTLTVPYEQYF
TGTGCCAGCAGTACCTTGACAGTACCCTACGAGCAGTACTTC
>few|-|TRBJ1-1|TRBV6-6|16
CASSYLGGQPGTEAFF
TGTGCCAGCAGTTACCTTGGGGGCCAACCGGGCACTGAAGCTTTCTTT
>-|TRBD1|TRBJ1-4|TRBV6-6|13
CASKDRGEEKLFF
TGTGCCAGCAAGGACAGGGGAGAAGAAAAACTGTTTTTT
>few|TRBD2|TRBJ2-4|TRBV3-1|16
CASSQGLAGLGNIQYF
TGTGCCAGCAGCCAAGGACTAGCGGGTCTTGGGAACATTCAGTACTTC
>-|TRBD2|TRBJ2-1|TRBV19|17
CASRTSGRLVHLVRRFF
TGTGCCAGTAGGACTAGCGGGAGGCTTGTGCATCTCGTGAGGCGGTTCTTC
>-|-|TRBJ1-2|TRBV20-1|13
CSAYVERNYGYTF
TGCAGTGCGTATGTGGAGAGAAACTATGGCTACACCTTC
>-|TRBD2|TRBJ2-1|TRBV5-1|17
CASSLAKLAGSYNEQFF
TGCGCCAGCAGCTTGGCCAAGCTAGCGGGATCATACAATGAGCAGTTCTTC
>-|-|TRBJ2-2|TRBV20-1|13
CSASTGFTGELFF
TGCAGTGCTTCTACAGGGTTCACCGGGGAGCTGTTTTTT
>few|TRBD1|TRBJ1-1|TRBV20-1|14
CSARSRDSYTEAFF
TGCAGTGCTAGATCCCGGGACAGCTACACTGAAGCTTTCTTT
>few|-|TRBJ1-1|TRBV3-1|14
CASSRRQENTEAFF
TGTGCCAGCAGCCGGCGGCAGGAAAACACTGAAGCTTTCTTT
>many|-|TRBJ1-5|TRBV13|12
CASSLAGQPQHF
TGTGCCAGCAGCTTAGCGGGTCAGCCCCAGCATTTT
>-|TRBD1|TRBJ1-1|TRBV20-1|14
CSAKSGGQDTEAFF
TGCAGTGCTAAGAGCGGGGGACAGGACACTGAAGCTTTCTTT
>few|TRBD1|TRBJ1-5|TRBV6-1|16
CASSLFRDSGEQPQHF
TGTGCCAGCAGTCTCTTCAGGGACAGCGGAGAACAGCCCCAGCATTTT
>-|-|TRBJ1-6|TRBV3-1|14
CASSPARGDSPLHF
TGTGCCAGCAGCCCCGCCCGGGGTGATTCACCCCTCCACTTT
>-|-|TRBJ1-6|TRBV6-6|17
CASSGQGLPNYNSPLHF
TGTGCCAGCAGCGGCCAGGGATTACCTAATTATAATTCACCCCTCCACTTT
>-|-|TRBJ1-5|TRBV6-6|15
CASKITAYSNQPQHF
TGTGCCAGCAAGATAACAGCGTATAGCAATCAGCCCCAGCATTTT
>few|-|TRBJ1-4|TRBV4-1|16
CASSQDGGRSNEKLFF
TGCGCCAGCAGCCAAGATGGGGGGCGGTCGAATGAAAAACTGTTTTTT
>-|TRBD1|TRBJ2-2|TRBV9|15
CASSAGQGNTGELFF
TGTGCCAGCAGCGCCGGACAGGGGAACACCGGGGAGCTGTTTTTT
>-|-|TRBJ1-5|TRBV5-6|16
CASSLGSCRSNQPQHF
TGTGCCAGCAGCTTAGGATCTTGCAGGAGCAATCAGCCCCAGCATTTT
>-|TRBD1|TRBJ2-7|TRBV27|14
CASSSTTGGYEQYF
TGTGCCAGCAGTTCCACGACAGGGGGCTACGAGCAGTACTTC
>-|-|TRBJ1-1|TRBV20-1|14
CSACAPGRDTEAFF
TGCAGTGCTTGTGCCCCAGGGCGGGACACTGAAGCTTTCTTT
>few|TRBD2|TRBJ2-3|TRBV7-9|16
CAGSSLAGLGTDTQYF
TGTGCCGGCAGCTCCCTAGCGGGACTTGGCACAGATACGCAGTATTTT
>few|-|TRBJ2-7|TRBV9|13
CASSATPAYEQYF
TGTGCCAGCAGCGCCACCCCCGCCTACGAGCAGTACTTC
>once|-|TRBJ2-3|TRBV5-1|13
CASSYEVADTQYF
TGCGCCAGCAGCTACGAGGTGGCAGATACGCAGTATTTT
>few|-|TRBJ2-3|TRBV20-1|14
CSATGGASTDTQYF
TGCAGTGCCACCGGCGGGGCTAGCACAGATACGCAGTATTTT
>few|TRBD2|TRBJ2-1|TRBV27|15
CASSLSGGGTDEQFF
TGTGCCAGCAGTTTATCGGGCGGGGGAACGGATGAGCAGTTCTTC
>few|-|TRBJ2-7|TRBV6-2/TRBV6-3|13
CASSRDESYEQYF
TGTGCCAGCAGTCGAGACGAATCCTACGAGCAGTACTTC
>many|TRBD2|TRBJ2-3|TRBV7-6|16
CASSLASGSPADTQYF
TGTGCCAGCAGCTTGGCTAGCGGGAGTCCAGCGGATACGCAGTATTTT
>-|-|TRBJ1-1|TRBV5-1|13
CASSLTCGTEAFF
TGCGCCAGCAGCCTGACGTGTGGAACTGAAGCTTTCTTT
>-|-|TRBJ2-1|TRBV20-1|11
CSKGTPHEQFF
TGCAGCAAAGGGACTCCCCATGAGCAGTTCTTC
>many|-|TRBJ2-3|TRBV10-3|15
CAISESSPETDTQYF
TGTGCCATCAGTGAGTCGAGTCCAGAAACAGATACGCAGTATTTT
>-|-|TRBJ1-1|TRBV6-6|17
CASSHEGVGPMNTEAFF
TGTGCCAGCAGTCATGAAGGCGTGGGTCCCATGAACACTGAAGCTTTCTTT
>few|-|TRBJ1-2|TRBV12-3/TRBV12-4|13
CASTTGRTYGYTF
TGTGCCAGCACCACCGGACGGACCTATGGCTACACCTTC
>-|-|TRBJ1-1|TRBV9|14
CASSVSQTFTEAFF
TGTGCCAGCAGCGTCTCACAGACGTTTACTGAAGCTTTCTTT
>few|TRBD2|TRBJ2-1|TRBV20-1|15
CSARLPGLGVGEQFF
TGCAGTGCTAGACTACCGGGACTAGGGGTTGGTGAGCAGTTCTTC
>-|-|TRBJ1-3|TRBV7-8|14
CASGRPVSGNTIYF
TGTGCCAGCGGCCGACCGGTCTCTGGAAACACCATATATTTT
>-|-|TRBJ1-1|TRBV20-1|17
CSARAGRGTITNTGAFF
TGCAGTGCTAGAGCGGGGCGGGGCACGATTACCAACACTGGAGCTTTCTTT